Listed here are 18 T cell receptor beta chains from one sample, sequenced in a study of blood T cell repertoires in COVID-19. TCRdb's table, derived via immunoSEQ multiplex PCR, lists solely in-frame clones and lacks some. The sample yields about 160,000 clones, roughly 80% seen once. The specimen sequenced was peripheral blood. The receptors derive from a man in his 70s with acute or convalescent COVID-19.

The CDR3 nucleotides read TGTGCCAGCAGCCCAGGGGGATCTGGAAACACCATATATTTT. Translating gives CASSPGGSGNTIYF. V gene TRBV5-4 combines with J gene TRBJ1-3; 7 bases align to TRBD1. The CDR3 length is 14 residues. Trimming cost V 4 bases and J 1 base; bases outside gene matches: 2. Germline loops: CDR1 SGHNT, CDR2 YYREEE (reference sequence).

The J gene is TRBJ2-7, the V gene TRBV19, with 8 bases identical to TRBD2. The CDR3 consists of 15 residues. With V trimmed by 10 bases and J by 2 bases, 13 bases remained unmatched. The V gene's germline CDR1 is LNHDA and CDR2 SQIVND (reference sequence). The CDR3 loop is CATHPSGRAPYEQYF. The CDR3 nucleotides are TGTGCCACCCACCCTAGCGGGCGGGCCCCCTACGAGCAGTACTTC.

The V and J genes are TRBV20-1 and TRBJ2-7; weak D call: TRBD1 (6 bases). The V and J ends lost 3 bases and 4 bases respectively, with 10 bases between them. Germline loops: CDR1 DFQATT, CDR2 SNEGSKA (reference sequence). This CDR3 has 12 residues. The CDR3 spells CSASSQGYEQYF. The CDR3 DNA follows: TGCAGTGCTAGTTCACAGGGTTACGAGCAGTACTTC.

The chain employs TRBV6-5 and TRBJ2-7; 8 bases fit TRBD2. This CDR3 region has 14 residues. V was pared by 4 bases and J by 0 bases, with 2 bases of the junction left unmatched. CDR1 MNHEY and CDR2 SVGAGI come from the germline V gene. The CDR3 region is CASSSAGVSYEQYF. The CDR3, as DNA: TGTGCCAGCAGTTCAGCGGGAGTCTCCTACGAGCAGTACTTC.

The chain couples TRBV19 to TRBJ2-7, with D tentatively TRBD1 (6 bases). Germline V gene sequence: CDR1 LNHDA, CDR2 SQIVND (reference sequence). The CDR3 loop spans 14 amino acids. Deletions cut 8 bases from V and 6 bases from J, with 20 bases between. CDR3 DNA: TGTGCCAGTGGGGGCGGACTGTCCAGCCGCGAGCAGTACTTC. This codes for CASGGGLSSREQYF.

This sequence joins TRBV6-6 and TRBJ2-3, with 9 bases lining up with TRBD2. With 5 bases clipped from V and 4 bases from J, the junction kept 22 bases outside the gene matches. The CDR3 runs to 20 residues. Germline V lookup: CDR1 MNHNY, CDR2 SVGAGI (reference sequence). In DNA form, the CDR3 reads TGTGCCAGCAGTCGCCCCCTCCCCGGGATTAGCGGGAGTTCGGCAGATACGCAGTATTTT. It yields the protein CASSRPLPGISGSSADTQYF.

The chain is built from TRBV18 and TRBJ1-1, with D possibly matching TRBD1 (5 bases). CDR3 length equals 12 residues. The V gene's germline CDR1 is KGHSH and CDR2 LQKENI. Trimming removed 2 bases at V and 6 bases at J, with 7 bases between. For the CDR3, the DNA is TGTGCCAGCTCACCAACGACAGCTGAAGCTTTCTTT. Protein sequence: CASSPTTAEAFF. The complete variable domain, with remaining parts taken from reference TRBV18 and TRBJ1-1, reads NAGVMQNPRHLVRRRGQEARLRCSPMKGHSHVYWYRQLPEEGLKFMVYLQKENIIDESGMPKERFSAEFPKEGPSILRIQQVVRGDSAAYFCASSPTTAEAFFGQGTRLTVV.

In this sample, this clone turned up a few times. The J gene is TRBJ1-2, the V gene TRBV19; the D gene is possibly TRBD1 (6 bases). V was cut by 3 bases and J by 4 bases, with 12 bases left in between. The length of the CDR3 is 14 residues. Looked up from germline, CDR1 is LNHDA and CDR2 is SQIVND (reference sequence). CDR3 in DNA: TGTGCCAGTAGTATTACAGGGCAAGTCTATGGCTACACCTTC. It translates to CASSITGQVYGYTF.

This clone has a count of ten or more. The chain is built from TRBV4-1 and TRBJ1-1, with D possibly TRBD1 on 5 matching bases. Trimming shortened V by 6 bases and J by 7 bases, and 12 bases separated the two germline ends. This CDR3 region has 12 residues. Germline CDR1 and CDR2: MGHRA and YSYEKL. The CDR3 region is CASRLGRDEAFF. CDR3 coding DNA: TGCGCCAGCAGGCTCGGCAGGGATGAAGCTTTCTTT.

The chain has TRBV6-6 and TRBJ2-7; no clear D. The V end was cut by 3 bases, the J end by 3 bases, with 6 bases between. This CDR3 is 12 amino acids long. Germline loops: CDR1 MNHNY, CDR2 SVGAGI (reference sequence). The CDR3 spells CASSYSSYEQYF. CDR3 nucleotide sequence: TGTGCCAGCAGTTATAGCAGCTACGAGCAGTACTTC.

Comment on this clone: This sample includes further DNA sequences coding for the same CDR3. This chain connects TRBV11-2 to TRBJ1-1, with D perhaps TRBD1 (5 bases). This CDR3 comprises 13 residues. Germline V gives CDR1 SGHAT, CDR2 FQNNGV. The V end was cut by 4 bases, the J end by 1 base, with 7 bases between. The CDR3 here is CASSSDRNTEAFF. CDR3 nucleotides: TGTGCCAGCAGCTCAGACAGGAACACTGAAGCTTTCTTT.

The CDR3 bases are TGTGCCAGCAGCATGATGGGACTTATTAATGAAAAACTGTTTTTT. Translating it yields CASSMMGLINEKLFF. This chain connects TRBV5-6 to TRBJ1-4, with D maybe TRBD1 (5 bases). Germline loops: CDR1 SGHDT, CDR2 YYEEEE. V lost 4 bases and J 4 bases, leaving 14 bases between the germline ends. This CDR3 is 15 amino acids long. Full variable domain (outside the CDR3, taken from reference TRBV5-6 and TRBJ1-4): DAGVTQSPTHLIKTRGQQVTLRCSPKSGHDTVSWYQQALGQGPQFIFQYYEEEERQRGNFPDRFSGHQFPNYSSELNVNALLLGDSALYLCASSMMGLINEKLFFGSGTQLSVL.

The chain couples TRBV5-1 to TRBJ1-3, with a tentative D call TRBD1 (5 bases). CDR1 and CDR2 from the germline V gene are SGHRS and YFSETQ. The CDR3 covers 16 residues. Trimming shortened V by 0 bases and J by 0 bases, and 10 bases separated the two germline ends. In DNA form, the CDR3 reads TGCGCCAGCAGCTTGGGGGCAGGGAACTCTGGAAACACCATATATTTT. It encodes CASSLGAGNSGNTIYF.

With respect to this clone: Other nucleotide sequences in the sample specify the same CDR3. This chain links TRBV7-2 with TRBJ2-7; no reliable D call. Trimming removed 1 base from V and 0 bases from J, with 7 bases in between. Germline assignment: CDR1 SGHTA and CDR2 FQGNSA. This CDR3 is 14 amino acids long. The DNA for the CDR3 is TGTGCCAGCAGCTTAGGAGCCTACTCCTACGAGCAGTACTTC. Its translation: CASSLGAYSYEQYF. Together with reference TRBV7-2 and TRBJ2-7, the CDR3 gives the full variable domain: GAGVSQSPSNKVTEKGKDVELRCDPISGHTALYWYRQSLGQGLEFLIYFQGNSAPDKSGLPSDRFSAERTGGSVSTLTIQRTQQEDSAVYLCASSLGAYSYEQYFGPGTRLTVT.

This clone was observed a single time. Other DNA sequences in this specimen translate into the identical CDR3. This chain connects TRBV5-4 to TRBJ1-1, with 9 nucleotides matching TRBD1. This CDR3 has 14 residues. From germline, CDR1 is SGHNT and CDR2 YYREEE (reference sequence). Unmatched junction bases numbered 3, after V lost 5 bases and J lost 1 base. The CDR3 sequence: CASSPGQGNTEAFF. As DNA, the CDR3 is TGTGCCAGCAGTCCGGGACAGGGGAACACTGAAGCTTTCTTT.

This clone was seen more than once but under ten times. This rearrangement joins TRBV2 to TRBJ2-1; TRBD1 is a possible D gene (5 bases). This CDR3 region has 13 residues. V was pared by 1 base and J by 11 bases, with 12 bases between. Germline CDR1 SNHLY, CDR2 FYNNEI. This chain's CDR3 is CASSEELGQKQFF. The CDR3 coding sequence is TGTGCCAGCAGTGAAGAACTTGGACAAAAGCAGTTCTTC.

The table lists this clone with a few counts. The CDR3 here is CASSRLAGGYEQYF. DNA of the CDR3: TGTGCCAGTAGCAGACTAGCGGGCGGCTACGAGCAGTACTTC. The chain has TRBV19 and TRBJ2-7; the match to TRBD2 covers 10 bases. Germline assignment: CDR1 LNHDA and CDR2 SQIVND (reference sequence). The CDR3 covers 14 residues. The V and J ends lost 6 bases and 3 bases, in that order; junction bases with no gene match: 5.

The J gene is TRBJ2-5, the V gene TRBV12-3 or TRBV12-4; D is possibly TRBD1 (6 bases). CDR3 length: 13 residues. Trimming took off 6 bases at V and 3 bases at J, with 11 bases between the two ends. The CDR3 DNA reads TGTGCCAGCAGGGAGACAGGCGAAGAGACCCAGTACTTC. Encoded protein: CASRETGEETQYF.